The sequence of this T cell receptor (beta chain) was determined in a study of blood T cell repertoires in COVID-19. Looking at the study overall: There were acute and convalescent COVID-19 samples, and they came from the United States, Italy and Spain.

This CDR3 has 15 amino acids. Germline values: CDR1 MDHEN, CDR2 SYDVKM. Trimming stripped 5 bases from V and 6 bases from J, with 19 bases between. Original handling: Researchers report that nucleated cell counts were estimated from reference gene primer amplification. Profiled with immunoSEQ multiplex PCR; TCRdb holds only in-frame clones, not every one. V and J calls and clone size are given by that table; D and trimming were obtained from the DNA. The sample lists about 60,000 clones, 75% to 95% occurring once. The V gene is TRBV28, the J gene TRBJ2-5; D may be TRBD2 (5 bases). The origin of this receptor is a human donor with active COVID-19. The donor label of this sample is uncertain. The specimen was peripheral blood. This CDR3 is CASSGSPRIRKTQYF. The CDR3 DNA reads TGTGCCAGCAGTGGGAGCCCCCGAATTAGGAAGACCCAGTACTTC.